This TCR beta chain was profiled in a study of regulatory T cells in long-lasting Graves disease. This clonotype was seen ten or more times. The antigen is unknown. The CDR3 covers 15 residues. V lost 5 bases and J 1 base, leaving 14 bases between the germline ends. CDR1 and CDR2 from the germline V gene are LNHNV and YYDKDF (reference sequence). In building TCR beta libraries, iRepertoire HTBI primers were used together with Arm-PCR of CDR3 regions. TCRdb analysed the multiplex PCR reads with MiXCR anew, one entry per CDR3 protein. Among over 350,000 distinct CDR3 sequences listed, less than 25% were seen once. Indicated time point: persistent/refractory GD, antithyroid drugs over 5 years with positive TRAb. The TCR library used RNA extracted from PBMCs. General observations from the study: Persistent disease favored TRBV28, TRBJ1-2 and TRBJ2-5.

This receptor was taken from a female donor with Graves disease. Material: peripheral blood mononuclear cells (PBMCs), obtained when the disease was refractory, from a patient treated with antithyroid drugs. The chain combines TRBV15 with TRBJ2-5; D might be TRBD2 (6 bases). CDR3 protein: CATSQTRTLQETQYF. In DNA, the CDR3 is TGTGCCACCAGCCAGACTAGAACTCTCCAAGAGACCCAGTACTTC.